Listed below are T cell receptor beta chains from one sample, sequenced in a study of shared clonotypes between healthy human individuals. The assay was immunoSEQ multiplex PCR, and TCRdb's table has in-frame clones only and misses some. The sample carries about 600,000 clones, 95% to 98% recorded once. Specimen: naive CD4+ T cells sorted from blood. The receptors originated from a woman aged 25 to 39 in good health. The CDR3 runs from the conserved cysteine through the conserved F or W. The order of the fields is D gene, J gene, V gene, clone size, CDR3 DNA, CDR3 protein. D genes are given only for firm matches. Clone size is given for some rows only: seen once, a few or many times, or a class if the clone is expanded.

d_gene: -
j_gene: TRBJ1-1
v_gene: TRBV9
abundance: -
CDR3nt: TGTGCCAGCAGCGTAAGTTCCGGGATCACTGAAGCTTTCTTT
CDR3aa: CASSVSSGITEAFF

d_gene: TRBD1
j_gene: TRBJ2-2
v_gene: TRBV5-1
abundance: -
CDR3nt: TGCGCCAGCAGCCCTGGACAGGGAGTAACCGGGGAGCTGTTTTTT
CDR3aa: CASSPGQGVTGELFF

d_gene: TRBD2
j_gene: TRBJ2-1
v_gene: TRBV10-3
abundance: -
CDR3nt: TGTGCCACCCTACCACTAGCGGGAGACTCCAATGAGCAGTTCTTC
CDR3aa: CATLPLAGDSNEQFF

d_gene: -
j_gene: TRBJ2-1
v_gene: TRBV29-1
abundance: -
CDR3nt: TGCAGCGTTTTAAGTAACAGGGGGGGAGATGAGCAGTTCTTC
CDR3aa: CSVLSNRGGDEQFF

d_gene: -
j_gene: TRBJ2-7
v_gene: TRBV11-2
abundance: -
CDR3nt: TGTGCCAGCAGCTACCGGGACTTCCCCCTTCGGGAGCAGTACTTC
CDR3aa: CASSYRDFPLREQYF

d_gene: -
j_gene: TRBJ1-1
v_gene: TRBV6-5
abundance: -
CDR3nt: TGTGCCAGCAGTTACTCGTCGGGAGAAGCTTTCTTT
CDR3aa: CASSYSSGEAFF

d_gene: -
j_gene: TRBJ1-3
v_gene: TRBV6-5
abundance: -
CDR3nt: TGTGCCAGCAGCTACAGTGATGGAAACACCATATATTTT
CDR3aa: CASSYSDGNTIYF

d_gene: TRBD2
j_gene: TRBJ2-7
v_gene: TRBV6-5
abundance: -
CDR3nt: TGTGCCAGCAGTTACTCCCTAGCGGCATACGAGCAGTACTTC
CDR3aa: CASSYSLAAYEQYF

d_gene: -
j_gene: TRBJ2-5
v_gene: TRBV7-9
abundance: -
CDR3nt: TGTGCCAGCAGCTTAGCGGGAAATGACCAAGAGACCCAGTACTTC
CDR3aa: CASSLAGNDQETQYF

d_gene: -
j_gene: TRBJ2-5
v_gene: TRBV7-8
abundance: -
CDR3nt: TGTGCCAGCAGCTTAGGCGGGGAAGAGACCCAGTACTTC
CDR3aa: CASSLGGEETQYF

d_gene: TRBD1
j_gene: TRBJ2-7
v_gene: TRBV18
abundance: -
CDR3nt: TGTGCCAGCTCATCCGGGACAGGGGTTGCGCCGCGGCAGTACTTC
CDR3aa: CASSSGTGVAPRQYF

d_gene: -
j_gene: TRBJ2-7
v_gene: TRBV7-9
abundance: -
CDR3nt: TGTGCCAGCAGCTTAGCGCGGCAGGGGGGAGACGAGCAGTACTTC
CDR3aa: CASSLARQGGDEQYF

d_gene: -
j_gene: TRBJ2-1
v_gene: TRBV6-1
abundance: -
CDR3nt: TGTGCCAGCAGTTCCGGGACACCGAACTACAATGAGCAGTTCTTC
CDR3aa: CASSSGTPNYNEQFF

d_gene: -
j_gene: TRBJ2-2
v_gene: TRBV27
abundance: -
CDR3nt: TGTGCCAGCACCAGGACAGCTTTCGGGGAGCTGTTTTTT
CDR3aa: CASTRTAFGELFF

d_gene: -
j_gene: TRBJ2-7
v_gene: TRBV10-2
abundance: -
CDR3nt: TGCGCCAGCAGTGGCACTTCCTACGAGCAGTACTTC
CDR3aa: CASSGTSYEQYF

d_gene: -
j_gene: TRBJ2-6
v_gene: TRBV9
abundance: -
CDR3nt: TGTGCCAGCAGCGCTGGAACAGGGAATCTTGGGTCTGGGGCCAACGTCCTGACTTTC
CDR3aa: CASSAGTGNLGSGANVLTF

d_gene: -
j_gene: TRBJ1-2
v_gene: TRBV4-1
abundance: -
CDR3nt: TGCGCCAGCAGCCAAGGTCGTCCGGGTATAAACTATGGCTACACCTTC
CDR3aa: CASSQGRPGINYGYTF

d_gene: -
j_gene: TRBJ2-3
v_gene: TRBV5-1
abundance: -
CDR3nt: TGCGCCAGCAGCGTACAGGTTACAGATACGCAGTATTTT
CDR3aa: CASSVQVTDTQYF

d_gene: -
j_gene: TRBJ1-2
v_gene: TRBV7-8
abundance: -
CDR3nt: TGTGCCAGCAGCTTAGTAGGGGCGCAAGGCTACACCTTC
CDR3aa: CASSLVGAQGYTF

d_gene: -
j_gene: TRBJ2-7
v_gene: TRBV28
abundance: -
CDR3nt: TGTGCCAGCATCGCCGGGCACCTTTCTTCAAGCTCCTACGAGCAGTACTTC
CDR3aa: CASIAGHLSSSSYEQYF

d_gene: -
j_gene: TRBJ2-5
v_gene: TRBV28
abundance: -
CDR3nt: TGTGCCAGCACCATCATCGGGGAAGAGACCCAGTACTTC
CDR3aa: CASTIIGEETQYF

d_gene: TRBD1
j_gene: TRBJ2-6
v_gene: TRBV5-4
abundance: -
CDR3nt: TGTGCCAGCAGCTTGGAGCTTTCGGGACAGGGGGCAGGCGGGGCCAACGTCCTGACTTTC
CDR3aa: CASSLELSGQGAGGANVLTF

d_gene: -
j_gene: TRBJ1-1
v_gene: TRBV2
abundance: -
CDR3nt: TGTGCCAGCAGTGAGGTGAACACTGAAGCTTTCTTT
CDR3aa: CASSEVNTEAFF

d_gene: TRBD2
j_gene: TRBJ2-1
v_gene: TRBV5-1
abundance: -
CDR3nt: TGCGCCAGCAGCGCGGGAGGCTACAATGAGCAGTTCTTC
CDR3aa: CASSAGGYNEQFF

d_gene: TRBD1
j_gene: TRBJ2-7
v_gene: TRBV10-3
abundance: -
CDR3nt: TGTGCCATCAAGGGACAGCAATCGAGCTCCTACGAGCAGTACTTC
CDR3aa: CAIKGQQSSSYEQYF

d_gene: TRBD1
j_gene: TRBJ1-5
v_gene: TRBV6-1
abundance: -
CDR3nt: TGTGCCAGCAGTGCCGGGACAGGGTACCAGCCCCAGCATTTT
CDR3aa: CASSAGTGYQPQHF

d_gene: TRBD2
j_gene: TRBJ2-7
v_gene: TRBV6-1
abundance: -
CDR3nt: TGTGCCAGCAGTGCTATAGGACTAGCGGTTACCTACGAGCAGTACTTC
CDR3aa: CASSAIGLAVTYEQYF

d_gene: TRBD1
j_gene: TRBJ2-7
v_gene: TRBV11-2
abundance: -
CDR3nt: TGTGCCAGCAGCTTAGATGGGGCACAGGGGGACTCCTACGAGCAGTACTTC
CDR3aa: CASSLDGAQGDSYEQYF

d_gene: TRBD1
j_gene: TRBJ1-2
v_gene: TRBV4-1
abundance: -
CDR3nt: TGCGCCAGTAGTGAGGGGACAGGGAACGGCTACACCTTC
CDR3aa: CASSEGTGNGYTF

d_gene: -
j_gene: TRBJ2-2
v_gene: TRBV6-6
abundance: -
CDR3nt: TGTGCCAGCAGACCGACGCGGTTGAATCAACCCGGGGAGCTGTTTTTT
CDR3aa: CASRPTRLNQPGELFF

d_gene: -
j_gene: TRBJ1-1
v_gene: TRBV7-9
abundance: -
CDR3nt: TGTGCCAGCAGCCGGGCCACGAGGGAAGCTTTCTTT
CDR3aa: CASSRATREAFF

d_gene: -
j_gene: TRBJ2-7
v_gene: TRBV11-3
abundance: -
CDR3nt: TGTGCCAGCAGCCTACGAGCGCTAGGGAAGCAGTACTTC
CDR3aa: CASSLRALGKQYF

d_gene: -
j_gene: TRBJ2-1
v_gene: TRBV6-5
abundance: once
CDR3nt: TGTGCCAGCAGTTACGACTTTCCCTCCTACAATGAGCAGTTCTTC
CDR3aa: CASSYDFPSYNEQFF

d_gene: -
j_gene: TRBJ2-3
v_gene: TRBV29-1
abundance: -
CDR3nt: TGCAGCGGTGGGTTGGGTACAGATACGCAGTATTTT
CDR3aa: CSGGLGTDTQYF

d_gene: -
j_gene: TRBJ2-7
v_gene: TRBV27
abundance: -
CDR3nt: TGTGCCAGCAGTTTAGGCGGGCCGGGGTCCTACGAGCAGTACTTC
CDR3aa: CASSLGGPGSYEQYF

d_gene: TRBD2
j_gene: TRBJ2-3
v_gene: TRBV7-7
abundance: -
CDR3nt: TGTGCCAGCAGCTTTTCCCCCCGACGGGAGGATTCAGATACGCAGTATTTT
CDR3aa: CASSFSPRREDSDTQYF

d_gene: TRBD1
j_gene: TRBJ2-7
v_gene: TRBV2
abundance: -
CDR3nt: TGTGCCAGCAGCAAAGGGACAGCCTACGAGCAGTACTTC
CDR3aa: CASSKGTAYEQYF

d_gene: TRBD2
j_gene: TRBJ2-1
v_gene: TRBV5-1
abundance: once
CDR3nt: TGCGCCAGCAGCTCAGGACTAGCGGGATACAATGAGCAGTTCTTC
CDR3aa: CASSSGLAGYNEQFF

d_gene: TRBD1
j_gene: TRBJ2-7
v_gene: TRBV28
abundance: -
CDR3nt: TGTGCCAGCAGCGCAAGGGACAGGGGGGTCCACGAGCAGTACTTC
CDR3aa: CASSARDRGVHEQYF

d_gene: TRBD2
j_gene: TRBJ2-3
v_gene: TRBV27
abundance: -
CDR3nt: TGTGCCAGCAGTGCCCCTACGGGAGGGCCAGTAGGTACGCAGTATTTT
CDR3aa: CASSAPTGGPVGTQYF

d_gene: TRBD1
j_gene: TRBJ2-1
v_gene: TRBV6-5
abundance: -
CDR3nt: TGTGCCAGCAGTCCCGGGACAGGGATGAATGAGCAGTTCTTC
CDR3aa: CASSPGTGMNEQFF

d_gene: TRBD2
j_gene: TRBJ2-7
v_gene: TRBV18
abundance: -
CDR3nt: TGTGCCAGCTCACCTTTTCTAGCGGGAGGTGGCGAGCAGTACTTC
CDR3aa: CASSPFLAGGGEQYF

d_gene: -
j_gene: TRBJ2-7
v_gene: TRBV6-5
abundance: -
CDR3nt: TGTGCCAGCAGTATTGACAGGCGGGAGTCCTACGAGCAGTACTTC
CDR3aa: CASSIDRRESYEQYF

d_gene: TRBD1
j_gene: TRBJ2-7
v_gene: TRBV19
abundance: -
CDR3nt: TGTGCCAGTAGTACTGTAGGACAGGGGGCGTACGAGCAGTACTTC
CDR3aa: CASSTVGQGAYEQYF

d_gene: -
j_gene: TRBJ2-7
v_gene: TRBV5-5
abundance: -
CDR3nt: TGTGCCAGCAGCTTTACCGGGGGCTCCTACGAGCAGTACTTC
CDR3aa: CASSFTGGSYEQYF

d_gene: TRBD1
j_gene: TRBJ2-1
v_gene: TRBV6-5
abundance: -
CDR3nt: TGTGCCAGCAGTTTGGACAGGGGAGGGTACAATGAGCAGTTCTTC
CDR3aa: CASSLDRGGYNEQFF

d_gene: -
j_gene: TRBJ1-5
v_gene: TRBV30
abundance: few
CDR3nt: TGTGCCTGGAGTGGACCTAGCAATCAGCCCCAGCATTTT
CDR3aa: CAWSGPSNQPQHF

d_gene: TRBD2
j_gene: TRBJ2-7
v_gene: TRBV4-1
abundance: -
CDR3nt: TGCGCCAGCAGCCCCGCTCCGAAGGGACTAGCGGGTCGCTACGAGCAGTACTTC
CDR3aa: CASSPAPKGLAGRYEQYF